This T cell receptor beta chain was obtained from a study of cytomegalovirus exposure and HLA in healthy donors. The overall study: There were tens of millions of unique TCRs (from HLA-typed donors) in an early data release.

This clone was observed a single time. Its specificity is not known. 13 Jbeta primers and 60 Vbeta primers were used for the PCR. This table comes from immunoSEQ multiplex PCR, and its TCRdb copy is limited to in-frame clones, with some not included. Of about 160,000 clones detected, 71% appear once; the ten largest clones hold under 3.5%. Germline V CDR1 and CDR2: MNHNY, SVGAGI (reference sequence). This CDR3 has 14 residues. Trimming cost V 7 bases and J 10 bases; bases outside gene matches: 11. Study outcomes and limitations: Relative to the roughly 700-donor mean, N-insertions were reportedly fewer in an Asian-associated ancestry cluster in a later analysis.

The sample consisted of PBMCs. This receptor was identified in a woman aged 25 to 39 in good health and CMV-seronegative. The chain couples TRBV6-6 to TRBJ1-4; 8 bases map to TRBD1. CDR3 nucleotides: TGTGCCAGCACCCAGACACAGGGGGGTGTAAAACTGTTTTTT. Amino acid sequence: CASTQTQGGVKLFF.